This is a list of T cell receptor beta chains from one sample in a study of PD-1 blockade in classical Hodgkin lymphoma. The table came from immunoSEQ multiplex PCR; TCRdb's copy has only in-frame clones and leaves some out. Seen here are approximately 960 clones, roughly 78% observed once, and the top ten hold approximately 50%. The sequencing used CD8+ T cells from blood, collected before the fourth cycle of nivolumab. The receptors were gathered from a human donor with classical Hodgkin lymphoma. Each CDR3 is given with its conserved first and last residue.

len,v_gene,CDR3aa
13,TRBV30,CAWSVATGGEQYF
19,TRBV10-3,CAISEPNFLGTGGSNEQFF
13,TRBV30,CAWAYDREGEQYF
12,TRBV4-2,CASSQGNYEQYF
10,TRBV12-5,CASGLYGYTF
15,TRBV7-9,CASSLALSETYEQYF
13,TRBV10-1,CASSDGLSYEQYF
15,TRBV7-6,CASSSRQGMNTEAFF
15,TRBV18,CASSPDVGGGYEQYF
17,TRBV7-9,CASSSLTVGRAKNIQYF
14,TRBV5-1,CASSLKGLDTEAFF
11,TRBV7-9,CASTNRDDKYF
18,TRBV9,CASTVIGAQLATNEKLFF
15,TRBV7-3,CASSLTGGYGEKLFF
14,TRBV7-9,CASSLVPTEEGYTF
16,TRBV9,CASSVVRGPYADTQYF
13,TRBV11-2,CASSRTGSGEQYF
16,TRBV5-6,CASSFLPTGLDYGYTF
15,TRBV7-3,CASSQTASSYNEQFF
13,TRBV12-5,CASVARSSYEQYF
11,TRBV5-6,CASSQEGEQFF
15,TRBV2,CASADSRDPNTEAFF
14,TRBV27,CASSWTGGINEQYF
16,TRBV7-9,CASSPVLRKGSGELFF
16,TRBV27,CASSLGAPGSHNEQFF
15,TRBV9,CASRGTGGSTGELFF
15,TRBV4-1,CASSQGRSLNTEAFF
14,TRBV7-9,CASSPTTTYNEQFF
17,TRBV4-2,CASSQGAWGASVGELFF
16,TRBV5-4,CASSLFSGVAKNIQYF
15,TRBV6-1,CASSEDRNSGNTIYF
14,TRBV13,CASSLAPGDTEAFF
17,TRBV2,CASSTPLGRTSTDTQYF
17,TRBV9,CASSVPGTGVDTGELFF
18,TRBV15,CATSRSQRLARGTDTQYF
13,TRBV2,CASAWGVNTEAFF
15,TRBV6-1,CASSENQGSAGELFF
16,TRBV27,CASSRSKVGQSYEQYF
14,TRBV30,CAWSAGYGGHGYTF
13,TRBV27,CASSPSLGNEQFF
13,TRBV5-8,CASSLANGPEQYF
14,TRBV18,CASSPGQGSYEQYF
11,TRBV28,CASSAIFEQYF
16,TRBV14,CASSQSLRAGENEQFF
14,TRBV5-1,CASSHRGNQETQYF
14,TRBV2,CASSMTLLEDGYTF
16,TRBV11-2,CASSFPSGTLDNEQFF
17,TRBV9,CASSERRGGPLQETQYF
21,TRBV19,CASSLLRSKNRGPGQNTEAFF
14,TRBV9,CASSVVTGNSPLHF
15,TRBV7-7,CASSNGLASYNEQFF
11,TRBV11-3,CASTNRDDKYF
13,TRBV28,CASSPQTYTEAFF
18,TRBV29-1,CSVLILGPVMGASYGYTF
16,TRBV6-1,CASSEALGGGGNTIYF
16,TRBV19,CASSIGGLAGYNEQFF
14,TRBV5-1,CASRTIGWGTEAFF